This T cell receptor (beta chain) was captured by sequencing in a study of type 1 and type 2 diabetes patients. Looking at the study overall: Samples came from type 1 diabetic, type 2 diabetic or nondiabetic people, recruited in China. The whole study generated 18,976,912 paired-end reads.

The junction had 5 bases not matched to a gene; V was cut back by 6 bases and J by 5 bases. The CDR3 runs 13 residues. Germline CDR1 reads WSHSY; CDR2 reads SAAADI. This clonotype appeared a few times. Its target is unknown. Study-wide results and limits: Type 2 diabetes and control V and J usage correlated highly, roughly 0.97.

Roughly 10 milliliters of peripheral blood were drawn from each donor. Genomic DNA was the PCR template. A primer set of 30 forward and 13 reverse primers amplified the CDR3. MiXCR, applied by TCRdb to the multiplex PCR reads, yields one record per CDR3 protein. The sample holds under 300,000 distinct CDR3 sequences, over 45% seen once. V and J are TRBV10-2 and TRBJ1-1, with TRBD1 matching 8 bases. The sequencing sample was made of peripheral blood mononuclear cells (PBMCs). The receptor was isolated from a man aged 18 to 30 with type 2 diabetes. The CDR3, as DNA: TGCGCCAGCAGGGTCGACAGGGGAACTGAAGCTTTCTTT. Protein product: CASRVDRGTEAFF.